This T cell receptor (beta chain) emerged from a study of control samples from healthy donors and cancer patients. With 5 bases removed from V and 11 bases from J, the gap between germline ends came to 25 bases. Germline V lookup: CDR1 MNHNY, CDR2 SVGAGI (reference sequence). The CDR3 totals 16 residues. The protocol was immunoSEQ multiplex PCR, while the TCRdb copy is restricted to in-frame clones and leaves out a portion. The sample includes about 130,000 clones, over 80% of them seen just once. The genes are TRBV6-6 and TRBJ1-5; possibly TRBD1 for D (6 bases). The receptor was derived from a man older than 75 with head and neck cancer. The specimen was PBMCs. Written as DNA, the CDR3 is TGTGCCAGCAGTCCTGCGATCTGGGGGCCGCAACGGACCCAGCATTTT. This translates into CASSPAIWGPQRTQHF.